This entry concerns a single T cell receptor (beta chain). The sample comes from a study of control samples from healthy donors and cancer patients. The data were produced by immunoSEQ multiplex PCR, yet TCRdb's version contains in-frame clones alone and is incomplete. The sample yields about 84,000 clones, around 84% seen once. With 2 bases removed from V and 6 bases from J, the gap between germline ends came to 11 bases. The CDR3 contains 15 residues. Germline loops: CDR1 WSHSY, CDR2 SAAADI. This chain joins TRBV10-2 and TRBJ1-6; maybe TRBD1 (5 bases). This receptor was identified in a man aged 55 to 70 with head and neck cancer. Sequenced material: PBMCs. The CDR3 nucleotides read TGCGCCAGCAGTGAGACAGGCTTTGGTAATTCACCCCTCCACTTT. This gives the protein CASSETGFGNSPLHF.